The rows below give T cell receptor beta chains drawn from one sample of a study of OX40 agonist ivuxolimab in advanced cancers. Method: immunoSEQ multiplex PCR; TCRdb's copy keeps in-frame clones and lacks some. The data contain about 49,000 clones, 85% of them singletons. Material: CD4+ or CD8+ T cells sorted from blood, obtained in a trial of the OX40 agonist ivuxolimab. The receptor source for this set is an adult with an advanced solid tumor such as melanoma, head and neck, liver or kidney cancer. Both conserved end residues are part of each CDR3. The order of the fields is J gene, D gene, clone size, V gene, CDR3 DNA, CDR3 protein. A D gene is named only where the DNA matches it firmly. The size of a clone is reported for some rows only, either as once, few or many, or as a class for expanded clones.

>TRBJ2-3|TRBD2|once|TRBV29-1
TGCAGCGTTGCCGGGACTAGCGGGGTTAGCACAGATACGCAGTATTTT
CSVAGTSGVSTDTQYF
>TRBJ2-7|TRBD1|.|TRBV9
TGTGCCAGCAGCCCCCAGGACAGGGCGTACGAGCAGTACTTC
CASSPQDRAYEQYF
>TRBJ1-1|.|.|TRBV15
TGTGCCACCAGGCTAGGGACTGAAGCTTTCTTT
CATRLGTEAFF
>TRBJ1-1|.|.|TRBV15
TGTGCCACCAGCAGAGATCCCGGGGCTGAAGCTTTCTTT
CATSRDPGAEAFF
>TRBJ2-3|TRBD2|.|TRBV7-3
TGTGCCAGCAGCTTGTCAGCGGGGGGTCCTCCGGATACGCAGTATTTT
CASSLSAGGPPDTQYF
>TRBJ2-2|TRBD1|.|TRBV27
TGTGCCAGCAGTTTGACGGCCACAGGGGGTCACACCGGGGAGCTGTTTTTT
CASSLTATGGHTGELFF
>TRBJ1-6|.|.|TRBV13
TGTGCCAGCAGCGCCTCGGACAGCCGTGGATCACCCCTCCACTTT
CASSASDSRGSPLHF
>TRBJ2-7|TRBD1|.|TRBV9
TGTGCCAGCAGCGGAACAGGGGCGAACTCCTACGAGCAGTACTTC
CASSGTGANSYEQYF
>TRBJ1-2|.|.|TRBV9
TGTGCCAGCAGCCCCGGGACTTCGACAAACTATGGCTACACCTTC
CASSPGTSTNYGYTF
>TRBJ2-5|TRBD2|once|TRBV4-2
TGTGCCAGCAGCCAAGATCGGGGGGGCCAAGAGACCCAGTACTTC
CASSQDRGGQETQYF
>TRBJ1-2|.|.|TRBV4-1
TGCGCCAGCAGCCCCTTTATGAGGACTAACTATGGCTACACCTTC
CASSPFMRTNYGYTF
>TRBJ2-7|.|.|TRBV7-9
TGTGCCAGCAGCCACACTGTATCCTACGAGCAGTACTTC
CASSHTVSYEQYF
>TRBJ2-1|.|.|TRBV29-1
TGCAGCGTTGAAGATCCGGACGGGATAAACCTATACTACAATGAGCAGTTCTTC
CSVEDPDGINLYYNEQFF
>TRBJ2-6|TRBD1|.|TRBV7-2
TGTGCCAGCAGCTTCAAAGGGGGCGCTTTCTCTGGGGCCAACGTCCTGACTTTC
CASSFKGGAFSGANVLTF
>TRBJ2-3|.|.|TRBV10-2
TGCGCCAGCAGTGAACGAGATACGCAGTATTTT
CASSERDTQYF